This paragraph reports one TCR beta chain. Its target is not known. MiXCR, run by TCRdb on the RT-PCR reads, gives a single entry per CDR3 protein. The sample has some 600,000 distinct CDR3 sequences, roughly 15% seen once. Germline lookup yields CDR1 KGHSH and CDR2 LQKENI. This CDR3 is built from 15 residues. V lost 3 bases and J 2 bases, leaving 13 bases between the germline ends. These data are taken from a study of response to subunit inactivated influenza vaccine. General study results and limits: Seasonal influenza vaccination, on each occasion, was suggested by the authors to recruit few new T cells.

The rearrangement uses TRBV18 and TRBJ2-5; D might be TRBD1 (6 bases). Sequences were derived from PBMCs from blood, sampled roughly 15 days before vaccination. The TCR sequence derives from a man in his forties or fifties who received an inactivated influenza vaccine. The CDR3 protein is CASSPVQGPQETQYF. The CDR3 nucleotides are TGTGCCAGCTCACCGGTACAGGGCCCACAAGAGACCCAGTACTTC.